This T cell receptor (beta chain) was sequenced during a study of shared clonotypes between healthy human individuals. Profiling relied on immunoSEQ multiplex PCR, and the TCRdb table lists in-frame clones only, not all of them. In the table there are 2 million or so clones, 85% to 95% of which are singletons. Remarks on this clone: Its target is unknown.

Study-wide results and limits: A limitation of the genetic and exposure-history diversity represented arose from few donors.

Trimming pared 6 bases from V and 0 bases from J, leaving 5 bases between. The CDR3 totals 12 residues. The germline gives CDR1 LNHDA, CDR2 SQIVND (reference sequence). The chain has TRBV19 and TRBJ2-5; D uncertain. Input material: naive CD4+ T cells sorted from blood. Subset given: CD45RA+ positively selected. The clonotype originates from a man between 18 and 29 years old in good health. This CDR3 reads CASSQNQETQYF. As DNA, the CDR3 is TGTGCCAGTAGCCAGAACCAAGAGACCCAGTACTTC.